This T cell receptor (beta chain) came from a study of blood T cell repertoires in COVID-19. Study context: Spain, Italy and the United States supplied samples that represented acute and convalescent COVID-19.

In the authors' methods: Amplification of reference gene primers was used by the study to estimate nucleated cell counts. The table came from immunoSEQ multiplex PCR; TCRdb's copy has only in-frame clones and leaves some out. The V and J calls and the clone size are those of that table, but D and trimming were determined from the DNA. The sample includes roughly 250,000 clones, over 80% of them seen just once. Specimen: peripheral blood. The receptor was derived from a human donor in a cohort sampled during active COVID-19.

CDR3 residues: CASSRGTDRELFF. The CDR3 DNA is TGTGCCAGCAGCCGCGGGACGGATCGGGAGCTGTTTTTT. The chain joins TRBV5-4 to TRBJ2-2, with a weak D call TRBD2 (6 bases). V shed 4 bases and J shed 9 bases, with 13 bases lying between them. Germline V CDR1 and CDR2: SGHNT, YYREEE (reference sequence). CDR3 length: 13 residues.